This T cell receptor beta chain was sequenced for a study of CD8 T cells in ankylosing spondylitis. As regards this clonotype: What it binds is unknown.

Findings and caveats of the study: Researchers reportedly found disease-linked clones significantly enriched in matched ankylosing spondylitis synovial fluid. In peripheral blood, disease-linked CD8+ clones occurred at relatively low frequencies.

MiXCR, run by TCRdb on the 5' RACE reads, gives a single entry per CDR3 protein. The sample records just under 350,000 distinct CDR3 sequences, about 14% being singletons. Specimen: blood, either unsorted or a sorted T cell fraction (not recorded which). The receptor was derived from a male donor with ankylosing spondylitis or in good health (not recorded which).

DNA of the CDR3: TGCAGTGCTTCCTCCGGGGACCCACAAGAGACCCAGTACTTC. Translated, it gives CSASSGDPQETQYF. The rearrangement joins TRBV20-1 to TRBJ2-5, with D possibly being TRBD1 or TRBD2 (5 bases each). The CDR3 is 14 residues long. Deletions cut 5 bases from V and 2 bases from J, with 15 bases between. Germline V gene sequence: CDR1 DFQATT, CDR2 SNEGSKA (reference sequence).